The clone carrying this T cell receptor beta chain was recorded at least ten times. Its target is unknown. As for time point: patch test 2, 6 weeks after DPC sensitization. Stated treatment: therapeutic diphenylcyclopropenone sensitization with weekly scalp DPC. Donors were 18 to 70-year-old alopecia patients suitable for DPC. The data belong to a study of human T cells and chemical hapten exposure. Study in general: Upper inner arm skin measuring about 2 cm by about 2 cm received 2% DPC for sensitization.

The V end was cut by 4 bases, the J end by 3 bases, with 13 bases between. The CDR3 spans 14 residues. Study outcomes and limitations: There was a positive correlation between PT1 expanded TCR counts and patch test score.

The library gave individual cDNA molecules unique molecular identifiers. Each CDR3 protein gets one entry after TCRdb re-called the RACE reads with MiXCR. Seen here are about 40,000 distinct CDR3 sequences, approximately 3.5% observed once, and the top ten hold approximately 6.7%. The chain is built from TRBV12-3 or TRBV12-4 and TRBJ2-7; maybe TRBD1 (5 bases). The clonotype was recovered from a man between 35 and 55 years old with alopecia areata. Some clones in this sample may be carry-over from other donors' samples. Sequenced material: whole blood, taken in connection with sensitization to the hapten diphenylcyclopropenone (DPC). This chain's CDR3 is CASSWGGPSYEQYF. The CDR3 coding sequence is TGTGCCAGCAGTTGGGGCGGACCCAGCTACGAGCAGTACTTC.